This T cell receptor (beta chain) was found in a study of OX40 agonist ivuxolimab in advanced cancers. On the study more broadly: Subjects had a mean age of approximately 60 years, with a range of about 23 to 85; more than 75% were male.

Concerning this clone: The target antigen is unknown.

Produced via immunoSEQ multiplex PCR; TCRdb's table is partial and in-frame only. The repertoire has some 45,000 clones, 65% to 85% of them found once; the top ten carry 23%. The germline V gene has CDR1 SGDLS and CDR2 YYNGEE. The CDR3 spans 17 residues. V was clipped by 3 bases and J by 3 bases; unmatched bases: 13. General study points: Relatively little clonal expansion, among the lowest observed, appeared in partial responders at 0.1-3.0 mg/kg. Fewer expanded clones were found on average in CD4+ than in CD8+ T cells.

The sequences come from CD4+ or CD8+ T cells sorted from blood, collected in a trial of the OX40 agonist ivuxolimab. The TCR was taken from an adult with an advanced solid tumor such as melanoma, head and neck, liver or kidney cancer. The rearrangement uses TRBV9 and TRBJ1-2, with 8 positions matching TRBD1. CDR3 protein: CASSGGEGRGLDYGYTF. The CDR3 coding sequence is TGTGCCAGCAGCGGAGGGGAGGGCAGGGGGCTCGACTATGGCTACACCTTC.